The 27 T cell receptor beta chains presented below share a single source sample, sequenced in a study of OX40 agonist ivuxolimab in advanced cancers. Assay used: immunoSEQ multiplex PCR; TCRdb lists only in-frame clones, some missing. Found here are about 86,000 clones, 89% of them singletons; the top ten hold less than 0.2%. The input for sequencing was CD4+ or CD8+ T cells sorted from blood, taken in a trial of the OX40 agonist ivuxolimab. These receptors came from an adult with an advanced solid tumor such as melanoma, head and neck, liver or kidney cancer.

The rearrangement joins TRBV28 to TRBJ2-7; D is uncertain. The CDR3 has 15 amino acids. CDR1 MDHEN and CDR2 SYDVKM come from the germline V gene. V was clipped by 5 bases and J by 0 bases, with 14 bases between them. The CDR3 reads CASSPVSGLSYEQYF. The CDR3 bases are TGTGCCAGCAGTCCCGTCTCGGGTCTCTCCTACGAGCAGTACTTC.

The chain combines TRBV6-5 with TRBJ1-2; TRBD1 might be the D (6 bases). Trimming shortened V by 8 bases and J by 5 bases, and 12 bases separated the two germline ends. The CDR3 extends over 12 amino acids. Germline V gene sequence: CDR1 MNHEY, CDR2 SVGAGI. DNA for the CDR3: TGTGCCAGCGGACACCAGGGGTATGGCTACACCTTC. This codes for CASGHQGYGYTF.

The rearrangement links TRBV2 to TRBJ2-2; D gene unclear. Trimming pared 5 bases from V and 6 bases from J, leaving 4 bases between. CDR1 is SNHLY and CDR2 is FYNNEI in the germline V gene. The CDR3 covers 11 residues. The CDR3 is CASSPPGELFF. CDR3 in DNA: TGTGCCAGCAGTCCCCCCGGGGAGCTGTTTTTT.

The J gene is TRBJ2-2, the V gene TRBV30; the D call may be TRBD1 or TRBD2 (7 bases each). The CDR3 has 16 amino acids. V was trimmed by 3 bases and J by 4 bases, leaving 18 bases between them. The germline CDR1 and CDR2 sequences are GTSNPN and SVGIG (reference sequence). CDR3 in amino acids: CAWSSPRGRGTGELFF. CDR3 nucleotides: TGTGCCTGGAGCTCCCCCAGGGGGAGGGGCACCGGGGAGCTGTTTTTT.

The CDR3 spells CASSFRESPKQYV. In nucleotides, the CDR3 is TGTGCCAGCAGCTTCAGGGAATCCCCCAAGCAGTACGTC. The chain is built from TRBV11-1 and TRBJ2-7; possible D gene TRBD1, 5 bases. CDR1 SGHAT and CDR2 FQDESV come from the germline V gene (reference sequence). Trimming removed 3 bases at V and 8 bases at J, with 14 bases between. CDR3 length equals 13 residues.

This clone came up a few times. V usage is TRBV19 and J usage is TRBJ2-1; D may be TRBD1 or TRBD2 (5 bases each). Germline V CDR1 and CDR2: LNHDA, SQIVND (reference sequence). The length of the CDR3 is 14 residues. Trimming removed 1 base at V and 5 bases at J, with 9 bases between. CDR3 in DNA: TGTGCCAGTAGTATAGTAGGGACCAACAATGAGCAGTTCTTC. The encoded protein is CASSIVGTNNEQFF.

The chain joins TRBV28 to TRBJ2-5; 8 bases are a match to TRBD2. Per germline, CDR1 MDHEN and CDR2 SYDVKM. The CDR3 contains 15 residues. Losses at the gene ends were 6 bases for V and 5 bases for J; bases not matched to a gene: 11. The CDR3 nucleotides are TGTGCCAGCAGAAGAACCCCCGGGGGGGAGGAGACCCAGTACTTC. Translated: CASRRTPGGEETQYF.

V gene TRBV23-1 combines with J gene TRBJ1-1, with D tentatively TRBD1 (6 bases). TRBV23-1 has ORF status, its function being uncertain. V was clipped by 2 bases and J by 1 base, with 14 bases between them. This CDR3 contains 16 residues. CDR3 sequence: CASSQTVEGGNTEAFF. CDR3 in DNA: TGCGCCAGCAGTCAAACTGTAGAGGGGGGGAACACTGAAGCTTTCTTT.

This chain uses TRBV6-5 with TRBJ2-1, with D tentatively TRBD1 (5 bases). Trimming stripped 6 bases from V and 8 bases from J, with 20 bases between. This CDR3 comprises 15 residues. The V gene's germline CDR1 is MNHEY and CDR2 SVGAGI. The CDR3 is CASSLTPSGMYEQFF. The CDR3 DNA sequence: TGTGCCAGCAGCTTAACCCCCTCAGGGATGTATGAGCAGTTCTTC.

This clone was counted a few times. This chain connects TRBV11-2 to TRBJ1-3; D not certain. The CDR3 is made up of 13 amino acids. Trimming stripped 0 bases from V and 0 bases from J, with 0 bases between. Per the germline V gene, CDR1 is SGHAT and CDR2 is FQNNGV. CDR3 sequence: CASSLDSGNTIYF. CDR3 in DNA: TGTGCCAGCAGCTTAGACTCTGGAAACACCATATATTTT.

The rearrangement joins TRBV6-6 to TRBJ1-2; D might be TRBD1 (6 bases). The germline gives CDR1 MNHNY, CDR2 SVGAGI (reference sequence). V shed 6 bases and J shed 5 bases, with 16 bases lying between them. The CDR3 contains 14 residues. CDR3 nucleotide sequence: TGTGCCAGCAGGATTCAGACAGGTCTTTATGGCTACACCTTC. Protein sequence: CASRIQTGLYGYTF.

The chain joins TRBV10-2 to TRBJ2-7; no definite D call. Germline V gives CDR1 WSHSY, CDR2 SAAADI. This CDR3 is 13 amino acids long. V lost 6 bases and J lost 2, with 11 bases in between. The DNA of the CDR3 is TGCGCCAGCAGGGATTTTACTACCTACGAGCAGTACGTC. Encoded protein: CASRDFTTYEQYV.

The rearrangement joins TRBV10-3 to TRBJ2-1; possible D gene TRBD2, 5 bases. V lost 3 bases and J lost 6, with 12 bases in between. Germline values: CDR1 ENHRY, CDR2 SYGVKD. The CDR3 covers 14 residues. CDR3 in DNA: TGTGCCATCAGTGACCCTAGCCTTCGCAATGAGCAGTTCTTC. Translated: CAISDPSLRNEQFF.

The chain has TRBV9 and TRBJ1-4; D is perhaps TRBD1 (6 bases). V lost 0 bases and J 8 bases, leaving 14 bases between the germline ends. There are 15 residues in the CDR3. CDR1 and CDR2 (germline): SGDLS, YYNGEE. The CDR3 bases are TGTGCCAGCAGCGTAGAGGGGGGTTCATGGGAAAAACTGTTTTTT. Its protein product is CASSVEGGSWEKLFF.

The J gene is TRBJ2-7, the V gene TRBV6-1; D uncertain. Germline V CDR1 and CDR2: MNHNS, SASEGT. The CDR3 contains 8 residues. CDR3 bases: TGTATTTACTACGAGCAGTACGTC. Amino acids: CIYYEQYV.

CDR3 residues: CASSRTSGTKYF. The CDR3 region has the DNA TGTGCCAGCAGTCGGACTAGCGGTACCAAGTACTTC. The chain is built from TRBV6-5 and TRBJ2-7; 10 bases are a match to TRBD2. Germline lookup yields CDR1 MNHEY and CDR2 SVGAGI. CDR3 length: 12 amino acids. V lost 5 bases and J lost 11; bases outside the gene matches: 6.

The chain employs TRBV28 and TRBJ2-2, with D possibly being TRBD2 (6 bases). V lost 4 bases and J lost 4, with 16 bases in between. Per the germline V gene, CDR1 is MDHEN and CDR2 is SYDVKM. The CDR3 totals 16 residues. Written as DNA, the CDR3 is TGTGCCAGCAGTTCACCTGTGACTAGTATCACCGGGGAGCTGTTTTTT. Translation gives CASSSPVTSITGELFF.

The count of this clone is one. This rearrangement joins TRBV27 to TRBJ2-2; unclear D gene. The CDR3 is made up of 12 amino acids. The germline V and J ends were trimmed by 5 bases and 2 bases, with 3 bases remaining between them. CDR1 and CDR2 from the germline V gene are MNHEY and SMNVEV (reference sequence). CDR3 residues: CASSTNTGELFF. The DNA for the CDR3 is TGTGCCAGCAGTACCAACACCGGGGAGCTGTTTTTT.

This chain joins TRBV2 and TRBJ2-3; a weak D match, TRBD2 (6 bases). There are 15 residues in the CDR3. Germline loops: CDR1 SNHLY, CDR2 FYNNEI. V lost 5 bases and J lost 1, with 13 bases in between. The CDR3 DNA follows: TGTGCCAGCAGTCCCGGAGGGGTTGGCACAGATACGCAGTATTTT. It is translated as CASSPGGVGTDTQYF.

This chain connects TRBV6-6 to TRBJ2-7; D tentatively reads TRBD1 or TRBD2 (6 bases each). V lost 8 bases, J lost 6 bases, and 11 bases lay in between. CDR1 is MNHNY, CDR2 SVGAGI, per germline (reference sequence). The CDR3 is 11 residues long. The CDR3 sequence is CASLRGLEQYF. The CDR3 nucleotides read TGTGCCAGCTTACGGGGGCTCGAGCAGTACTTC.

This rearrangement joins TRBV29-1 to TRBJ2-4; TRBD1 might be the D (6 bases). The germline gives CDR1 SQVTM, CDR2 ANQGSEA. The CDR3 covers 11 residues. CDR3 sequence reads: CIKQGIDIQYF. The CDR3, as DNA: TGCATCAAACAGGGAATCGACATTCAGTACTTC.

This chain joins TRBV7-6 and TRBJ2-5; perhaps TRBD2 as D (5 bases). Germline V gene sequence: CDR1 SGHVS, CDR2 FNYEAQ. Trimming left V 1 base short and J 1 base short, with 13 bases between. The CDR3 contains 16 residues. The CDR3 reads CASSLVPRLRQETQYF. The CDR3, as DNA: TGTGCCAGCAGCTTAGTGCCAAGACTACGCCAAGAGACCCAGTACTTC.

This clone was counted a few times. The rearrangement uses TRBV2 and TRBJ1-1, with D possibly being TRBD1 (6 bases). The V end lost 8 bases, the J end lost 1 base, and 14 bases lay between the germline ends. The CDR3 length is 14 residues. Germline V gene lookup returns CDR1 SNHLY and CDR2 FYNNEI. CDR3 nucleotides: TGTGCCAGCTTAGAGACAGGAACGAACACTGAAGCTTTCTTT. Its protein is CASLETGTNTEAFF.

V gene TRBV7-3 combines with J gene TRBJ2-1; the D gene is possibly TRBD2 (6 bases). Looked up from germline, CDR1 is SGHTA and CDR2 is FQGTGA. V lost 5 bases to trimming and J lost 0 bases, with 11 bases between them. The CDR3 spans 15 residues. CDR3 in amino acids: CASSLSAGSYNEQFF. CDR3 sequence (DNA): TGTGCCAGCAGCCTATCAGCGGGCTCCTACAATGAGCAGTTCTTC.

The chain links TRBV5-1 to TRBJ2-2, with 10 nucleotides matching TRBD2. CDR1 is SGHRS, CDR2 YFSETQ, per germline. This CDR3 comprises 13 residues. J was trimmed by 9 bases and V by 2 bases; bases with no gene match: 1. The CDR3 region is CASSLLAGRELFF. In DNA form, the CDR3 reads TGCGCCAGCAGCTTACTAGCGGGGAGGGAGCTGTTTTTT.

Only one count was recorded for this clone. The chain employs TRBV5-1 and TRBJ1-5, with TRBD1 matching over 8 bases. Trimming removed 3 bases from V and 7 bases from J; junction bases left unmatched: 15. Germline V lookup: CDR1 SGHRS, CDR2 YFSETQ. CDR3 length: 17 residues. CDR3 coding DNA: TGCGCCAGCAGCTCGGGGGCAGGGGGCGAGGGAGCCCAGCCCCAGCATTTT. The encoded protein is CASSSGAGGEGAQPQHF.

This clone was seen just once. Written as DNA, the CDR3 is TGTGCCAGCAGTGAACAGGGGGGACCCGAGCAGTACTTC. It encodes CASSEQGGPEQYF. This sequence joins TRBV2 and TRBJ2-7; the D gene is possibly TRBD1 (7 bases). Trimming took off 2 bases at V and 6 bases at J, with 11 bases between the two ends. The length of the CDR3 is 13 residues. Germline CDR1 and CDR2: SNHLY and FYNNEI.